This TCR beta chain came from a study of a mutant IDH1 vaccine in newly diagnosed glioma. The time point denotes: week 35, safety follow-up. The investigators gave 300 ug of mutant IDH1 20-mer peptide in each vaccine dose, together with topical imiquimod. The CDR3 is 18 amino acids. CDR1 is SGHAT, CDR2 FQNNGV, per germline. The J segment lost 4 bases and the V segment lost 6 bases, leaving 17 bases of the junction unmatched. A note on this clone: Its antigen is unidentified.

Sequencing was performed with immunoSEQ multiplex PCR; in TCRdb, only in-frame clones are kept and a portion is missing. The table has around 60,000 clones, 84% seen once; the top ten hold 3.5% to 4.5%. The input for sequencing was PBMCs, taken from a glioma patient whose treatment included an IDH1 peptide vaccine. The chain carries TRBV11-2 and TRBJ2-5, with 10 bases fitting TRBD2. The sequence came from a young man with glioma. Here the CDR3 DNA reads TGTGCCAGCAGGAGCCTGGGCGAAAGGCTAGCGGGGGTAGAGACCCAGTACTTC. Protein product: CASRSLGERLAGVETQYF.